The rows below give T cell receptor beta chains drawn from one sample of a study of shared clonotypes between healthy human individuals. Some clones are missing from TCRdb's copy, which holds only in-frame ones; the method was immunoSEQ multiplex PCR. The data show about 2.2 million clones, just over 90% seen once. Material: naive CD8+ T cells from PBMCs. The receptors here all came from a young man in good health. Some clones in this sample may be carry-over from other donors' samples. The CDR3 runs from the conserved cysteine through the conserved F or W. The order of the fields is D gene, V gene, J gene, clone size, CDR3 DNA, CDR3 protein. The D gene is left open where the match is weak. Part of the rows lack a size; the others show once, few, many or a class for expanded clones.

NA	TRBV28	TRBJ1-1	few	TGTGCCAGCAGTTTCCGGCCCGGCACTGAAGCTTTCTTT	CASSFRPGTEAFF
TRBD1	TRBV19	TRBJ2-7	NA	TGTGCCAGTAGCCCCAAGCACAGGGGGTTAAACGAGCAGTACTTC	CASSPKHRGLNEQYF
NA	TRBV27	TRBJ1-2	NA	TGTGCCAGCAGTATGGACAGAAGCAGATTCTATGGCTACACCTTC	CASSMDRSRFYGYTF
NA	TRBV6-1	TRBJ1-5	NA	TGTGCCAGCAGTGTGGCAGGGCTCGCTCCCAATCAGCCCCAGCATTTT	CASSVAGLAPNQPQHF
NA	TRBV7-2	TRBJ2-1	NA	TGTGCCAGCAGTTCATGGAAGTTGGCCTACAATGAGCAGTTCTTC	CASSSWKLAYNEQFF
NA	TRBV6-5	TRBJ2-6	NA	TGTGCCAGCAGTTGGAGGGTTCTCGCTGGGGCCAACGTCCTGACTTTC	CASSWRVLAGANVLTF
NA	TRBV7-9	TRBJ2-2	few	TGTGCCAGCAGCCGACCGAACACCGGGGAGCTGTTTTTT	CASSRPNTGELFF
NA	TRBV5-6	TRBJ2-7	NA	TGTGCCAGCAGCTCCAGATGGGGGTCCTACGAGCAGTACTTC	CASSSRWGSYEQYF
TRBD2	TRBV5-6	TRBJ2-1	NA	TGTGCCAGCAGCTTGTACCTAGCGGGAAACAATGAGCAGTTCTTC	CASSLYLAGNNEQFF
NA	TRBV5-1	TRBJ2-7	NA	TGCGCCAGCAGCTTGGATCATGTGGAATACGAGCAGTACTTC	CASSLDHVEYEQYF
TRBD2	TRBV6-6	TRBJ2-5	NA	TGTGCCAGCAGAAACGACCTAGCGGGAGAGACCCAGTACTTC	CASRNDLAGETQYF
TRBD2	TRBV28	TRBJ2-5	NA	TGTGCCAGCAGCGACTACACGGGGGGGAGAGAGACCCAGTACTTC	CASSDYTGGRETQYF
NA	TRBV27	TRBJ2-6	NA	TGTGCCAGCAGTCCTCGGGACTCTGGGGCCAACGTCCTGACTTTC	CASSPRDSGANVLTF
TRBD1	TRBV27	TRBJ2-7	NA	TGTGCCAGCAGGGACAGGGTATCCCACGAGCAGTACTTC	CASRDRVSHEQYF
NA	TRBV4-3	TRBJ1-1	NA	TGCGCCAGCAGCCACGCTGGGGGGGGGACTGAAGCTTTCTTT	CASSHAGGGTEAFF
NA	TRBV7-6	TRBJ2-1	NA	TGTGCCAGCAGCGCCCGTGGTGAGCAGTTCTTC	CASSARGEQFF